This T cell receptor (beta chain) was captured in a study of blood T cell repertoires in COVID-19. V was pared by 2 bases and J by 7 bases, with 15 bases between. The CDR3 has 16 amino acids. CDR1 and CDR2 from the germline V gene are MNHEY and SMNVEV (reference sequence). Study processing details: Reference gene primer amplification gave nucleated cell count estimates. Produced via immunoSEQ multiplex PCR; TCRdb's table is partial and in-frame only. The V and J calls and clone size are taken from that table; D and trimming were inferred from the DNA. The table shows about 270,000 clones, with roughly 90% occurring only once. Recruitment covered about 25 US areas and drew participants whose ages spanned about 18 to 89 years.

J is TRBJ1-6 and V is TRBV27, with D maybe TRBD1 (6 bases). Source material: PBMCs or T cells enriched from blood (not recorded which). This clonotype was sampled from a woman aged 50 to 65 who had recovered from COVID-19. CDR3 DNA: TGTGCCAGCAGTTTAATGCGGGGGCCGGGCAATTCACCCCTCCACTTT. It translates to CASSLMRGPGNSPLHF.